This entry concerns a single T cell receptor (beta chain). In germline, CDR1 is MDHEN, CDR2 SYDVKM. The CDR3 has 14 amino acids. Trimming removed 5 bases from V and 6 bases from J; junction bases left unmatched: 8. Naive CD8 populations comprised CD45RO-negative cells positively selected for CCR7, excluding terminally differentiated effector memory CD45RA+ cells. This sample was taken from a study of shared clonotypes between healthy human individuals. Profiling relied on immunoSEQ multiplex PCR, and the TCRdb table lists in-frame clones only, not all of them. The sample has millions of clones, about 93% seen once.

Material: naive CD8+ T cells from PBMCs. The chain is built from TRBV28 and TRBJ2-7, with TRBD1 matching over 9 bases. This TCR derives from a man aged 18 to 30 in good health. Some clones in this sample may be carry-over from other donors' samples. The CDR3 protein is CASSPPGTGIEQYF. The CDR3 nucleotides are TGTGCCAGCAGTCCCCCCGGGACAGGGATCGAGCAGTACTTC.